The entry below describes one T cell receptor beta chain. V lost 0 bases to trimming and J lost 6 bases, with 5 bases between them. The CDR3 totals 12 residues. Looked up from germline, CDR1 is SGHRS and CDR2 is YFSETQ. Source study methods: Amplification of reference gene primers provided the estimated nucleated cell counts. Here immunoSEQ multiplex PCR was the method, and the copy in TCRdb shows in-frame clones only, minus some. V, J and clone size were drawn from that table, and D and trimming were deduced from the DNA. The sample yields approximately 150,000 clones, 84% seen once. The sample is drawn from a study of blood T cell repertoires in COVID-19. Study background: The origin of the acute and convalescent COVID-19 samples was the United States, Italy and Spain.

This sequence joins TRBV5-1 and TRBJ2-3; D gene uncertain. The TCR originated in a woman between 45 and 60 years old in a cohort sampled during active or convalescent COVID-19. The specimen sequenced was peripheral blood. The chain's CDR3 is CASSLAGDTQYF. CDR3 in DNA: TGCGCCAGCAGCTTGGCCGGGGATACGCAGTATTTT.